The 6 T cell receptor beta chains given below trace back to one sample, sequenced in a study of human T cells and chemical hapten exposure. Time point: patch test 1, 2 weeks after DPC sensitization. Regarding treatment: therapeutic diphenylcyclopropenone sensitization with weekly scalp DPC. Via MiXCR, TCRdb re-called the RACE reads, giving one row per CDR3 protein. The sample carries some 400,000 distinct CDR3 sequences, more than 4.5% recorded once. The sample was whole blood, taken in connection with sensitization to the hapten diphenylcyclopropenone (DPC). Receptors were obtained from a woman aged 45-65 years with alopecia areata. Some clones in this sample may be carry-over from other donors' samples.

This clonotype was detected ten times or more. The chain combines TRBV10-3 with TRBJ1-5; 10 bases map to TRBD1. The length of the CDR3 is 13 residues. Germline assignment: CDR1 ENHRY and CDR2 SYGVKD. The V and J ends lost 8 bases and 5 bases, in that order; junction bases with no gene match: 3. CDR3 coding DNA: TGTGCCATCCAGGACAGGGGGGATCAGCCCCAGCATTTT. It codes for CAIQDRGDQPQHF.

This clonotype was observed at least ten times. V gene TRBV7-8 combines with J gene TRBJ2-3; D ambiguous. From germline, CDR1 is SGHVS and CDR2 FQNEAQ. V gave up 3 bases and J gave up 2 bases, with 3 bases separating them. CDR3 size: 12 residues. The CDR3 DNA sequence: TGTGCCAGCAGCTTGCACACAGATACGCAGTATTTT. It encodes CASSLHTDTQYF.

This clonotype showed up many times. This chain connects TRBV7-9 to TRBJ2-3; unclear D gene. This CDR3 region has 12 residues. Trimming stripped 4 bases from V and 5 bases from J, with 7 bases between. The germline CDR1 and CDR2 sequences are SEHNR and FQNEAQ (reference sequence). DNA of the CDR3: TGTGCCAGCAGCTCTGAACTAGATACGCAGTATTTT. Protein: CASSSELDTQYF.

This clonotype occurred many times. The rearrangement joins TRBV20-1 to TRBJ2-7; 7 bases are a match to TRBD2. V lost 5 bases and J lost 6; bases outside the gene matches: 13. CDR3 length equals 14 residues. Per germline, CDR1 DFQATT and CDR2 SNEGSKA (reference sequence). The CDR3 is CSALPGGGTFEQYF. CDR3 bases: TGCAGTGCTCTCCCCGGGGGAGGGACCTTCGAGCAGTACTTC.

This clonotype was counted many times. The CDR3 DNA is TGCAGCGCGACAAGTACGGTGAACACTGAAGCTTTCTTT. It translates to CSATSTVNTEAFF. The rearrangement links TRBV29-1 to TRBJ1-1; D is uncertain. The germline gives CDR1 SQVTM, CDR2 ANQGSEA. V lost 7 bases, J lost 0 bases, and 12 bases lay in between. There are 13 residues in the CDR3. The variable domain in full, completed from reference TRBV29-1 and TRBJ1-1, reads SAVISQKPSRDICQRGTSLTIQCQVDSQVTMMFWYRQQPGQSLTLIATANQGSEATYESGFVIDKFPISRPNLTFSTLTVSNMSPEDSSIYLCSATSTVNTEAFFGQGTRLTVV.

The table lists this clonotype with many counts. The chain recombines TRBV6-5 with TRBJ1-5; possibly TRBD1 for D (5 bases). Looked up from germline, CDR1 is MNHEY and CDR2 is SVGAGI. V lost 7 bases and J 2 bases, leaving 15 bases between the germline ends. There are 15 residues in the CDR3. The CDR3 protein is CASTQGGQGNQPQHF. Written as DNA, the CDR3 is TGTGCCAGCACACAAGGAGGACAAGGCAATCAGCCCCAGCATTTT.